One sample yielded the 11 T cell receptor beta chains listed below, sequenced in a study of T cell responses to AZD1222 COVID-19 vaccine. Assay: immunoSEQ multiplex PCR; the TCRdb copy retains only in-frame clones and omits some. The sample yields 65,000 to 75,000 clones, 84% seen once. Sequenced here: peripheral blood, sampled on day 0 of AZD1222 vaccination. These receptors all come from an adult in good health.

This clone was seen more than once but under ten times. This chain uses TRBV7-2 with TRBJ2-3; 11 bases are shared with TRBD2. Germline V lookup: CDR1 SGHTA, CDR2 FQGNSA. The CDR3 runs to 16 residues. Unmatched junction bases numbered 9, after V lost 5 bases and J lost 5 bases. The CDR3 loop is CASSKLAGGSRDTQYF. In DNA, the CDR3 is TGTGCCAGCAGCAAGCTAGCGGGGGGTAGTAGAGATACGCAGTATTTT.

In its sample, this clone was seen a few times. This sequence joins TRBV3-1 (or the pseudogene TRBV3-2) and TRBJ1-6, with D uncertain. This CDR3 is built from 17 residues. The V gene lost 0 bases and the J gene lost 8 bases, with 17 bases spanning the gap. Germline CDR1 and CDR2: LGHDT and YNNKEL (reference sequence). CDR3 amino acids: CASSQDLRRAVDSPLHF. The CDR3 nucleotides read TGTGCCAGCAGCCAAGATTTGAGGCGGGCAGTGGATTCACCCCTCCACTTT.

The rearrangement links TRBV5-5 to TRBJ2-7; 9 bases fit TRBD1. J lost 7 bases, V lost 1 base, and 9 bases had no gene match. Germline loops: CDR1 SGHKS, CDR2 YYEKEE (reference sequence). The CDR3 covers 15 residues. Written as DNA, the CDR3 is TGTGCCAGCAGCTTGTTACCTGGACAGGGGAAAGAGCAGTACTTC. This encodes CASSLLPGQGKEQYF.

V gene TRBV6-2 or TRBV6-3 combines with J gene TRBJ1-6; no definite D call. The germline CDR1 and CDR2 sequences are MNHEY and SVGEGT. The V gene lost 5 bases and the J gene lost 7 bases, with 15 bases spanning the gap. This CDR3 comprises 15 residues. CDR3 sequence (DNA): TGTGCCAGCAGTCCCCGCGGAGGGTGGAATTCACCCCTCCACTTT. This sequence encodes CASSPRGGWNSPLHF.

CDR3 bases: TGTGCCAGCAGTGAAGAATTAGGTCCCAATCAGCCCCAGCATTTT. Translated, it gives CASSEELGPNQPQHF. The J gene is TRBJ1-5, the V gene TRBV2, with D unclear. The V end was cut by 1 base, the J end by 3 bases, with 10 bases between. The germline V gene has CDR1 SNHLY and CDR2 FYNNEI. CDR3 size: 15 residues.

The chain is built from TRBV9 and TRBJ1-1; D is unclear. The germline CDR1 and CDR2 sequences are SGDLS and YYNGEE. V was pared by 0 bases and J by 1 base, with 7 bases between. The CDR3 consists of 14 residues. For the CDR3, the DNA is TGTGCCAGCAGCGTAGCGTCCGGGAACACTGAAGCTTTCTTT. This gives the protein CASSVASGNTEAFF.

This clone was seen only a few times. This chain connects TRBV6-5 to TRBJ2-7; either TRBD1 or TRBD2 may supply D (5 bases each). The CDR3 extends over 16 amino acids. The germline CDR1 and CDR2 sequences are MNHEY and SVGAGI. The V and J ends lost 2 bases and 7 bases respectively, with 21 bases between them. CDR3 loop: CASSYKYGTDYLEQYF. The DNA for the CDR3 is TGTGCCAGCAGTTACAAGTATGGGACCGATTACTTGGAGCAGTACTTC.

CDR3 bases: TGTGCCAGCAGGTTAGGGGGCGAATTGGAAAAACTGTTTTTT. It translates to CASRLGGELEKLFF. The chain combines TRBV28 with TRBJ1-4; 7 bases fit TRBD1. The CDR3 runs 14 residues. V was clipped by 6 bases and J by 8 bases; unmatched bases: 9. Germline V CDR1 and CDR2: MDHEN, SYDVKM.

This chain links TRBV6-5 with TRBJ1-1; no clear D gene. CDR3 size: 15 residues. In germline, CDR1 is MNHEY, CDR2 SVGAGI. V was trimmed by 2 bases and J by 0 bases, leaving 10 bases between them. The CDR3 sequence is CASSYSSPMNTEAFF. The DNA for the CDR3 is TGTGCCAGCAGTTACAGCAGTCCCATGAACACTGAAGCTTTCTTT.

The V call is TRBV6-5, the J call TRBJ1-2, with D perhaps matching TRBD1 (5 bases). Germline V gives CDR1 MNHEY, CDR2 SVGAGI. This CDR3 region has 14 residues. Trimming stripped 6 bases from V and 4 bases from J, with 15 bases between. Here the CDR3 reads CASSGTTASYGYTF. CDR3 nucleotides: TGTGCCAGCAGCGGGACCACCGCTAGCTATGGCTACACCTTC.

V gene TRBV5-1 combines with J gene TRBJ1-1, with unresolved D. The CDR3 has 11 amino acids. Germline lookup yields CDR1 SGHRS and CDR2 YFSETQ. Trimming pared 5 bases from V and 1 base from J, leaving 3 bases between. CDR3 coding DNA: TGCGCCAGCAGGAGGAACACTGAAGCTTTCTTT. Encoded protein: CASRRNTEAFF.